The next 10 T cell receptor beta chains were all read from a single sample in a study of blood T cell repertoires in COVID-19. Sequencing used immunoSEQ multiplex PCR; TCRdb keeps in-frame clones, though not all of them. The profile shows roughly 60,000 clones, around 81% of them singletons. The sample was peripheral blood. The source is an elderly woman with acute or convalescent COVID-19.

This clone has only one observation. The V gene is TRBV6-5, the J gene TRBJ2-3; a weak D match, TRBD1 (6 bases). Between the trimmed V and J ends, which lost 10 bases and 1 base, there was a span of 12 bases. Germline values: CDR1 MNHEY, CDR2 SVGAGI. This CDR3 is 13 amino acids long. DNA for the CDR3: TGTGCCATCCGACAGGCGGGCACAGATACGCAGTATTTT. Translating gives CAIRQAGTDTQYF.

V usage is TRBV5-1 and J usage is TRBJ2-3, with 8 bases matching TRBD2. Germline V gives CDR1 SGHRS, CDR2 YFSETQ. The CDR3 covers 18 residues. Unmatched junction bases numbered 9, after V lost 0 bases and J lost 0 bases. CDR3 sequence reads: CASSLGVAGPASTDTQYF. DNA of the CDR3: TGCGCCAGCAGCTTGGGGGTAGCGGGGCCAGCTAGCACAGATACGCAGTATTTT. Full variable domain (outside the CDR3, taken from reference TRBV5-1 and TRBJ2-3): KAGVTQTPRYLIKTRGQQVTLSCSPISGHRSVSWYQQTPGQGLQFLFEYFSETQRNKGNFPGRFSGRQFSNSRSEMNVSTLELGDSALYLCASSLGVAGPASTDTQYFGPGTRLTVL.

The CDR3 DNA reads TGCGCCAGCAGCCAAGATCTAGGGCGGGGGGGATTAACAGATACGCAGTATTTT. The encoded protein is CASSQDLGRGGLTDTQYF. The chain uses TRBV4-3 and TRBJ2-3; 9 bases match TRBD2. Trimming removed 0 bases from V and 3 bases from J; junction bases left unmatched: 10. The V gene's germline CDR1 is LGHNA and CDR2 YSLEER. CDR3 size: 18 residues.

The V call is TRBV4-3, the J call TRBJ1-3; D may be TRBD1 (5 bases). This CDR3 has 15 residues. V lost 4 bases to trimming and J lost 2 bases, with 12 bases between them. Germline CDR1 and CDR2: LGHNA and YSLEER. The CDR3 bases are TGCGCCAGCAGCCCCTCTACAGGTACTGGAAACACCATATATTTT. Translating gives CASSPSTGTGNTIYF.

This clone has just one count. The rearrangement links TRBV24-1 to TRBJ2-1, with 10 positions matching TRBD2. Losses at the gene ends were 5 bases for V and 7 bases for J; bases not matched to a gene: 4. CDR1 is KGHDR and CDR2 is SFDVKD in the germline V gene. This CDR3 comprises 14 residues. CDR3 region: CATSAVAGGNEQFF. CDR3 coding DNA: TGTGCCACCAGTGCCGTAGCGGGAGGAAATGAGCAGTTCTTC.

J is TRBJ1-6 and V is TRBV30; 12 nucleotides agree with TRBD1. Germline-derived CDR1 and CDR2 are GTSNPN and SVGIG (reference sequence). The V gene end was trimmed by 2 bases and the J gene end by 9 bases; junction bases not matched to a gene: 8. The CDR3 has 16 amino acids. The CDR3 loop is CAWSPTGQGATSPLHF. Written as DNA, the CDR3 is TGTGCCTGGAGTCCAACGGGACAGGGGGCTACTTCACCCCTCCACTTT.

The rearrangement joins TRBV6-2 or TRBV6-3 to TRBJ2-7; 11 bases fit TRBD2. Germline CDR1 and CDR2: MNHEY and SVGEGT. Losses at the gene ends were 4 bases for V and 6 bases for J; bases not matched to a gene: 5. The CDR3 consists of 14 residues. DNA of the CDR3: TGTGCCAGCAGTTCTACTAGCGGGAGTGTCGAGCAGTACTTC. Protein sequence: CASSSTSGSVEQYF.

The chain is built from TRBV5-4 and TRBJ2-1; 15 bases align to TRBD2. The V and J ends lost 5 bases and 7 bases, in that order; junction bases with no gene match: 10. Germline assignment: CDR1 SGHNT and CDR2 YYREEE (reference sequence). This CDR3 contains 17 residues. The CDR3 coding sequence is TGTGCCAGCAGAGACGGACTAGCGGGAGGGCGCGATAATGAGCAGTTCTTC. Protein: CASRDGLAGGRDNEQFF.

This rearrangement joins TRBV6-1 to TRBJ1-5; D might be TRBD1 (6 bases). This CDR3 contains 16 residues. CDR1 and CDR2 from the germline V gene are MNHNS and SASEGT. Trimming pared 2 bases from V and 7 bases from J, leaving 18 bases between. In DNA form, the CDR3 reads TGTGCCAGCAGTGAATCCCTACAGGGTTCGGGACAGCCCCAGCATTTT. It yields the protein CASSESLQGSGQPQHF.

In regard to this clone: A junction boundary mismatches the germline segment, possibly from a read error. The chain carries TRBV7-7 and TRBJ1-4; TRBD1 is a possible D gene (5 bases). Germline CDR1 is SSHAT and CDR2 is FNYEAQ (reference sequence). The CDR3 is 17 amino acids. CDR3 region: CASSLIARANPPGKLFF. In nucleotides, the CDR3 is TGTGCTAGCAGCTTAATCGCCAGGGCGAACCCTCCGGGAAAACTGTTTTTT.